Presented here are 25 T cell receptor beta chains from one specimen sequenced in a study of blood T cell repertoires in COVID-19. Sequencing was performed with immunoSEQ multiplex PCR; in TCRdb, only in-frame clones are kept and a portion is missing. The table has fewer than 350,000 clones, more than 80% seen once. Input material: peripheral blood. The receptors stem from a woman aged 25 to 39 with COVID-19, enrolled during active disease.

V usage is TRBV4-3 and J usage is TRBJ2-1; 9 bases agree with TRBD1. The CDR3 contains 14 residues. V dropped 10 bases and J dropped 15; count of bases not matched to a gene: 19. Germline V CDR1 and CDR2: LGHNA, YSLEER. The CDR3 sequence is CATSPGTGLFVPFF. CDR3 in DNA: TGCGCCACTTCCCCGGGGACAGGGTTGTTTGTCCCGTTCTTC.

DNA for the CDR3: TGTGCCAGCAGTTTACGGGGGTCAACCTATGGCTACACCTTC. Amino acid sequence: CASSLRGSTYGYTF. The chain joins TRBV27 to TRBJ1-2, with D perhaps TRBD1 (5 bases). CDR1 and CDR2 (germline): MNHEY, SMNVEV (reference sequence). Trimming removed 2 bases at V and 4 bases at J, with 11 bases between. The CDR3 runs to 14 residues.

The chain is built from TRBV7-2 and TRBJ2-7; TRBD2 aligns across 14 bases. With 5 bases clipped from V and 6 bases from J, the junction kept 3 bases outside the gene matches. The CDR3 is made up of 14 amino acids. Germline V gene sequence: CDR1 SGHTA, CDR2 FQGNSA. The CDR3, as DNA: TGTGCCAGCAGCCGGGGACTAGCGGGAGTCGAGCAGTACTTC. This sequence encodes CASSRGLAGVEQYF.

The V call is TRBV7-6, the J call TRBJ2-5, with D possibly TRBD2 on 7 matching bases. Germline-derived CDR1 and CDR2 are SGHVS and FNYEAQ. The CDR3 has 15 amino acids. Between the trimmed V and J ends, which lost 6 bases and 2 bases, there was a span of 16 bases. The CDR3 DNA is TGTGCCAGCAGTCCCTGGGGGGGGCTGCAAGAGACCCAGTACTTC. Protein: CASSPWGGLQETQYF.

This chain links TRBV27 with TRBJ2-4; 12 nucleotides agree with TRBD2. Trimming took 0 bases from V and 0 from J; bases not matched to a gene: 12. The CDR3 runs to 21 residues. Germline V gives CDR1 MNHEY, CDR2 SMNVEV (reference sequence). CDR3 protein: CASSLSGLAGRLTLAKNIQYF. CDR3 sequence (DNA): TGTGCCAGCAGTTTATCAGGACTAGCGGGACGGTTAACTCTAGCCAAAAACATTCAGTACTTC.

V is TRBV5-6 and J is TRBJ2-5; D perhaps matches TRBD2 (6 bases). CDR1 is SGHDT, CDR2 YYEEEE, per germline. V gave up 3 bases and J gave up 2 bases, with 11 bases separating them. This CDR3 is 14 amino acids long. The CDR3 bases are TGTGCCAGCAGCTCCGGGACTCATCAAGAGACCCAGTACTTC. Encoded protein: CASSSGTHQETQYF.

The chain recombines TRBV18 with TRBJ2-5; 10 positions agree with TRBD2. V dropped 0 bases and J dropped 4; count of bases not matched to a gene: 2. Germline CDR1 reads KGHSH; CDR2 reads LQKENI. The CDR3 is 15 amino acids. CDR3 coding DNA: TGTGCCAGCTCACCACCTAGCGGGAGGTCAGAGACCCAGTACTTC. It is translated as CASSPPSGRSETQYF.

The CDR3 spells CASSRESSYNEQFF. CDR3 sequence (DNA): TGTGCCAGTAGCCGGGAGAGCTCCTACAATGAGCAGTTCTTC. V and J are TRBV6-4 and TRBJ2-1; the D gene is possibly TRBD2 (6 bases). V was pared by 9 bases and J by 0 bases, with 12 bases between. Per germline, CDR1 MRHNA and CDR2 SNTAGT. CDR3 size: 14 residues.

The V call is TRBV5-1, the J call TRBJ2-7, with 12 bases aligning to TRBD1. Germline CDR1 and CDR2: SGHRS and YFSETQ. This CDR3 has 17 amino acids. Trimming cost V 0 bases and J 6 bases; bases outside gene matches: 10. CDR3 protein: CASSLAPLGQGAFEQYF. Here the CDR3 DNA reads TGCGCCAGCAGCTTGGCCCCGCTGGGACAGGGGGCGTTCGAGCAGTACTTC.

The rearrangement links TRBV18 to TRBJ1-6; maybe TRBD1 (5 bases). V was trimmed by 2 bases and J by 7 bases, leaving 9 bases between them. Germline values: CDR1 KGHSH, CDR2 LQKENI. This CDR3 has 14 amino acids. CDR3 DNA sequence: TGTGCCAGCTCACCAGGAGGGGCAAATTCACCCCTCCACTTT. It specifies CASSPGGANSPLHF.

The chain employs TRBV5-1 and TRBJ2-6, with unresolved D. The CDR3 covers 15 residues. Germline V gene sequence: CDR1 SGHRS, CDR2 YFSETQ. V lost 0 bases and J 0 bases, leaving 4 bases between the germline ends. CDR3 sequence (DNA): TGCGCCAGCAGCTTGGCATTCTCTGGGGCCAACGTCCTGACTTTC. It is translated as CASSLAFSGANVLTF.

The V call is TRBV9, the J call TRBJ2-1; D gene uncertain. The CDR3 is made up of 14 amino acids. The V gene's germline CDR1 is SGDLS and CDR2 YYNGEE. V shed 3 bases and J shed 9 bases, with 16 bases lying between them. CDR3 DNA: TGTGCCAGCAGCGCACCCTTAGAGGTAGGTGAGCAGTTCTTC. It yields the protein CASSAPLEVGEQFF.

The chain carries TRBV28 and TRBJ1-6; TRBD1 agrees at 9 bases. V shed 5 bases, J shed 2 bases, and the junction held 4 bases outside the gene matches. CDR1 and CDR2 from the germline V gene are MDHEN and SYDVKM. The CDR3 consists of 16 residues. CDR3 protein: CASSATGGAYNSPLHF. The CDR3 DNA follows: TGTGCCAGCAGTGCCACAGGGGGCGCCTATAATTCACCCCTCCACTTT.

The chain uses TRBV4-3 and TRBJ2-1, with 9 nucleotides matching TRBD2. Germline lookup yields CDR1 LGHNA and CDR2 YSLEER. The length of the CDR3 is 15 residues. Trimming cost V 3 bases and J 9 bases; bases outside gene matches: 9. The chain's CDR3 is CASSHDPAGGTEQFF. CDR3 bases: TGCGCCAGCAGCCATGACCCGGCGGGAGGGACTGAGCAGTTCTTC.

This chain links TRBV5-5 with TRBJ1-1; D may be TRBD1 (6 bases). Germline lookup yields CDR1 SGHKS and CDR2 YYEKEE (reference sequence). The CDR3 totals 15 residues. The germline V and J ends were trimmed by 7 bases and 1 base, with 17 bases remaining between them. CDR3 in amino acids: CASLGGGAGNTEAFF. The CDR3, as DNA: TGTGCCAGCCTTGGCGGGGGCGCAGGGAACACTGAAGCTTTCTTT.

The gene calls are TRBV5-4 and TRBJ2-2, with TRBD2 matching 11 bases. Trimming took 4 bases from V and 1 from J; bases not matched to a gene: 3. The CDR3 spans 16 residues. Germline V gene lookup returns CDR1 SGHNT and CDR2 YYREEE (reference sequence). The CDR3 reads CASSPGLAGNTGELFF. CDR3 nucleotides: TGTGCCAGCAGCCCTGGACTAGCGGGGAACACCGGGGAGCTGTTTTTT. Together with reference TRBV5-4 and TRBJ2-2, the CDR3 gives the full variable domain: ETGVTQSPTHLIKTRGQQVTLRCSSQSGHNTVSWYQQALGQGPQFIFQYYREEENGRGNFPPRFSGLQFPNYSSELNVNALELDDSALYLCASSPGLAGNTGELFFGEGSRLTVL.

The V gene is TRBV28, the J gene TRBJ2-5, with 8 bases identical to TRBD1. The V segment lost 6 bases and the J segment 5 bases; nucleotides outside the gene matches: 8. Looked up from germline, CDR1 is MDHEN and CDR2 is SYDVKM. This CDR3 comprises 14 residues. CDR3 protein: CASRRTGTGETQYF. CDR3 sequence (DNA): TGTGCCAGCAGGCGGACAGGGACGGGGGAGACCCAGTACTTC.

The chain combines TRBV19 with TRBJ2-7; perhaps TRBD1 as D (5 bases). CDR1 is LNHDA and CDR2 is SQIVND in the germline V gene (reference sequence). V was pared by 5 bases and J by 6 bases, with 11 bases between. The CDR3 contains 12 residues. The CDR3 region has the DNA TGTGCCAGTAGTCATACAGGATTCGAGCAGTACTTC. Its translation: CASSHTGFEQYF.

The chain has TRBV3-1 (or the pseudogene TRBV3-2) and TRBJ1-1; 7 nucleotides agree with TRBD1. Germline V gene lookup returns CDR1 LGHDT and CDR2 YNNKEL (reference sequence). This CDR3 contains 14 residues. With 3 bases clipped from V and 8 bases from J, the junction kept 9 bases outside the gene matches. CDR3 nucleotide sequence: TGTGCCAGCAGCCATACCACAGGGGCATGGGAAGCTTTCTTT. Protein: CASSHTTGAWEAFF.

The chain joins TRBV28 to TRBJ2-7; 7 bases align to TRBD1. Losses at the gene ends were 6 bases for V and 3 bases for J; bases not matched to a gene: 5. Germline V CDR1 and CDR2: MDHEN, SYDVKM. The CDR3 is made up of 13 amino acids. The CDR3 DNA reads as TGTGCCAGCAGCGGACAGGACCGCTACGAGCAGTACTTC. It yields the protein CASSGQDRYEQYF.

This clone was seen only a few times. The rearrangement links TRBV11-2 to TRBJ1-2, with D hard to call. The CDR3 contains 15 residues. Trimming stripped 5 bases from V and 1 base from J, with 14 bases between. Germline V gives CDR1 SGHAT, CDR2 FQNNGV. This CDR3 reads CASSPDTAFNYGYTF. Written as DNA, the CDR3 is TGTGCCAGCAGCCCCGACACAGCCTTTAACTATGGCTACACCTTC.

The V and J genes are TRBV5-1 and TRBJ2-2; D might be TRBD1 (5 bases). The V end lost 4 bases, the J end lost 4 bases, and 8 bases lay between the germline ends. The CDR3 consists of 13 residues. Germline lookup yields CDR1 SGHRS and CDR2 YFSETQ. DNA of the CDR3: TGCGCCAGCAGCGAGACAGTCACCGGGGAGCTGTTTTTT. It yields the protein CASSETVTGELFF.

The V and J genes are TRBV27 and TRBJ2-7; D perhaps matches TRBD2 (5 bases). Germline lookup yields CDR1 MNHEY and CDR2 SMNVEV (reference sequence). CDR3 size: 11 residues. V lost 8 bases to trimming and J lost 9 bases, with 14 bases between them. Here the CDR3 reads CASYGDSGQYF. CDR3 nucleotide sequence: TGTGCCAGCTACGGGGATTCTGGGCAGTACTTC.

V and J are TRBV29-1 and TRBJ1-1, with D possibly TRBD1 on 5 matching bases. The germline gives CDR1 SQVTM, CDR2 ANQGSEA. This CDR3 is 13 amino acids long. The V end was cut by 7 bases, the J end by 0 bases, with 12 bases between. The CDR3 region has the DNA TGCAGCGGCGGGGGACTCATGAACACTGAAGCTTTCTTT. Protein sequence: CSGGGLMNTEAFF.

The gene calls are TRBV7-8 and TRBJ1-2, with a weak D call TRBD1 (5 bases). V shed 4 bases and J shed 8 bases, with 11 bases lying between them. CDR1 is SGHVS, CDR2 FQNEAQ, per germline. The CDR3 has 12 residues. The DNA of the CDR3 is TGTGCCAGCAGCTCCACCAGGGAAGGCTACACCTTC. Translating it yields CASSSTREGYTF.